A selection of T cell receptor beta chains follows, all from one sample in a study of T cell responses to AZD1222 COVID-19 vaccine. Sequencing was performed with immunoSEQ multiplex PCR; in TCRdb, only in-frame clones are kept and a portion is missing. The table shows tens of thousands of clones, with more than 80% occurring only once. The source was peripheral blood, collected 28 days after the second AZD1222 dose. Source of these receptors: an adult who received the AZD1222 COVID-19 vaccine. CDR3s include the opening cysteine and the closing phenylalanine or tryptophan. The D gene is left open where the match is weak. Clone size is given for some rows only: seen once, a few or many times, or a class if the clone is expanded.

V gene: TRBV30; J gene: TRBJ2-7; D gene: -; CDR3 length: 13; clone size: -; CDR3 protein: CAWGLQAIHEQYF; CDR3 DNA: TGTGCCTGGGGACTGCAGGCAATCCACGAGCAGTACTTC
V gene: TRBV4-3; J gene: TRBJ1-6; D gene: -; CDR3 length: 17; clone size: -; CDR3 protein: CASSQDLSSSYNSPLHF; CDR3 DNA: TGCGCCAGCAGCCAAGATCTTTCCAGCTCCTATAATTCACCCCTCCACTTT
V gene: TRBV19; J gene: TRBJ2-4; D gene: TRBD2; CDR3 length: 17; clone size: -; CDR3 protein: CASSRGLAGGPDNIQYF; CDR3 DNA: TGTGCCAGTAGTAGAGGACTAGCGGGAGGGCCGGACAACATTCAGTACTTC
V gene: TRBV6-5; J gene: TRBJ1-2; D gene: TRBD1; CDR3 length: 15; clone size: -; CDR3 protein: CASSYSMTGGYGYTF; CDR3 DNA: TGTGCCAGCAGTTACTCTATGACAGGGGGCTATGGCTACACCTTC
V gene: TRBV2; J gene: TRBJ1-5; D gene: -; CDR3 length: 15; clone size: -; CDR3 protein: CASRRTDNSNQPQHF; CDR3 DNA: TGTGCCAGCAGAAGGACGGATAATAGCAATCAGCCCCAGCATTTT
V gene: TRBV5-4; J gene: TRBJ1-6; D gene: TRBD1; CDR3 length: 16; clone size: -; CDR3 protein: CASRQGTGEGNSPLHF; CDR3 DNA: TGTGCCAGCAGACAAGGGACAGGAGAGGGGAATTCACCCCTCCACTTT
V gene: TRBV30; J gene: TRBJ2-2; D gene: -; CDR3 length: 16; clone size: once; CDR3 protein: CAWSLGALRGTGELFF; CDR3 DNA: TGTGCCTGGAGCCTGGGAGCGCTGAGGGGAACCGGGGAGCTGTTTTTT
V gene: TRBV5-4; J gene: TRBJ2-1; D gene: TRBD2; CDR3 length: 17; clone size: -; CDR3 protein: CASSTGGLAGPYNEQFF; CDR3 DNA: TGTGCCAGCAGCACCGGAGGGCTAGCGGGACCCTACAATGAGCAGTTCTTC
V gene: TRBV29-1; J gene: TRBJ2-1; D gene: -; CDR3 length: 12; clone size: medium-sized; CDR3 protein: CSAWTRYNEQFF; CDR3 DNA: TGCAGCGCCTGGACGAGGTACAATGAGCAGTTCTTC
V gene: TRBV4-1; J gene: TRBJ2-1; D gene: -; CDR3 length: 15; clone size: -; CDR3 protein: CASSQVGGSYNEQFF; CDR3 DNA: TGCGCCAGCAGCCAAGTCGGGGGCTCCTACAATGAGCAGTTCTTC
V gene: TRBV7-9; J gene: TRBJ2-1; D gene: TRBD2; CDR3 length: 18; clone size: -; CDR3 protein: CASSSRTSGSRAYNEQFF; CDR3 DNA: TGTGCCAGCAGCTCCCGGACTAGCGGGAGTAGGGCCTACAATGAGCAGTTCTTC
V gene: TRBV3-1/TRBV3-2; J gene: TRBJ2-7; D gene: TRBD2; CDR3 length: 16; clone size: once; CDR3 protein: CASSQVYSGRVHEQYF; CDR3 DNA: TGTGCCAGCAGCCAAGTGTATAGCGGGAGAGTCCACGAGCAGTACTTC
V gene: TRBV30; J gene: TRBJ1-2; D gene: -; CDR3 length: 13; clone size: -; CDR3 protein: CAWSGQADRGYTF; CDR3 DNA: TGTGCCTGGAGTGGCCAGGCTGATAGGGGCTACACCTTC
V gene: TRBV7-9; J gene: TRBJ2-6; D gene: -; CDR3 length: 14; clone size: -; CDR3 protein: CASSSNSGANVLTF; CDR3 DNA: TGTGCCAGCAGCTCTAACTCTGGGGCCAACGTCCTGACTTTC
V gene: TRBV10-2; J gene: TRBJ2-2; D gene: TRBD2; CDR3 length: 14; clone size: -; CDR3 protein: CASGTSVNTGELFF; CDR3 DNA: TGCGCCAGCGGGACTAGCGTGAACACCGGGGAGCTGTTTTTT
V gene: TRBV28; J gene: TRBJ1-2; D gene: -; CDR3 length: 12; clone size: -; CDR3 protein: CASSLSDYGYTF; CDR3 DNA: TGTGCCAGCAGTTTATCTGACTATGGCTACACCTTC
V gene: TRBV11-2; J gene: TRBJ2-1; D gene: -; CDR3 length: 19; clone size: -; CDR3 protein: CASSLFLSGRRDSYNEQFF; CDR3 DNA: TGTGCCAGCAGCTTGTTTTTAAGCGGCCGGAGGGACTCCTACAATGAGCAGTTCTTC
V gene: TRBV9; J gene: TRBJ1-3; D gene: -; CDR3 length: 17; clone size: few; CDR3 protein: CASSVDTVGNSGNTIYF; CDR3 DNA: TGTGCCAGCAGCGTAGACACCGTGGGTAACTCTGGAAACACCATATATTTT
V gene: TRBV2; J gene: TRBJ1-1; D gene: TRBD1; CDR3 length: 12; clone size: -; CDR3 protein: CASNAQGWKAFF; CDR3 DNA: TGTGCCAGCAATGCACAGGGGTGGAAAGCTTTCTTT
V gene: TRBV20-1; J gene: TRBJ1-6; D gene: -; CDR3 length: 16; clone size: once; CDR3 protein: CSASVFGFTNNSPLHF; CDR3 DNA: TGCAGTGCTAGTGTTTTTGGTTTTACTAATAATTCACCCCTCCACTTT
V gene: TRBV12-3/TRBV12-4; J gene: TRBJ2-6; D gene: -; CDR3 length: 13; clone size: -; CDR3 protein: CASTYSGANVLTF; CDR3 DNA: TGTGCCAGCACCTACTCTGGGGCCAACGTCCTGACTTTC
V gene: TRBV6-5; J gene: TRBJ1-2; D gene: TRBD1; CDR3 length: 15; clone size: -; CDR3 protein: CASSYAGQRMRGYTF; CDR3 DNA: TGTGCCAGCAGTTACGCGGGACAGCGGATGAGGGGCTACACCTTC
V gene: TRBV19; J gene: TRBJ1-1; D gene: -; CDR3 length: 15; clone size: -; CDR3 protein: CASSIAHGGYTEAFF; CDR3 DNA: TGTGCCAGTAGTATAGCCCACGGAGGGTACACTGAAGCTTTCTTT
V gene: TRBV5-1; J gene: TRBJ2-7; D gene: TRBD1; CDR3 length: 14; clone size: -; CDR3 protein: CASSSPGQTYEQYF; CDR3 DNA: TGCGCCAGCAGCTCCCCGGGACAGACGTACGAGCAGTACTTC